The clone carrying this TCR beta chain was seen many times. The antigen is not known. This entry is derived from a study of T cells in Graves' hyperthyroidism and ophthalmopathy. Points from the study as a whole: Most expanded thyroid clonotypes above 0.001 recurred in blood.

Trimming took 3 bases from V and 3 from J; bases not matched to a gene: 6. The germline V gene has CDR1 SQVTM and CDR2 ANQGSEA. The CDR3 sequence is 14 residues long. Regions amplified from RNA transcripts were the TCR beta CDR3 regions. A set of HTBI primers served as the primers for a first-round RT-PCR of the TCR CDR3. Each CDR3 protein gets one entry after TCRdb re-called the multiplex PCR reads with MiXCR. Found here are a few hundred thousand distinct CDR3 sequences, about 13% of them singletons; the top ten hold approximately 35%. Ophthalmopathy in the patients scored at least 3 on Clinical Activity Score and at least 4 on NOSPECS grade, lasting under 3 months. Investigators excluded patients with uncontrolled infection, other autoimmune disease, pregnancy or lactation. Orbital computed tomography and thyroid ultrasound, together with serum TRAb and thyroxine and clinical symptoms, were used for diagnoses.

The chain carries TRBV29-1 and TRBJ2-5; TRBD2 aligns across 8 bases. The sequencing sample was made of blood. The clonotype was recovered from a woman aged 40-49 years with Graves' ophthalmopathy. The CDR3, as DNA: TGCAGCGTTGACCCGCGGGGGGCTAAAGAGACCCAGTACTTC. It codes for CSVDPRGAKETQYF.